This T cell receptor (beta chain) was profiled in a study of blood T cell repertoires in COVID-19. Overall study: Researchers got acute and convalescent COVID-19 samples from the United States, Italy and Spain. Sample material is recorded as cDNA or gDNA derived from T cells, B-cell-depleted T cells, or PBMCs.

The CDR3 is 15 residues long. With 2 bases clipped from V and 1 base from J, the junction kept 4 bases outside the gene matches. Germline V gene sequence: CDR1 KGHSH, CDR2 LQKENI. Participants, 18 to 89 years old, spanned about two dozen US areas. In the original processing: Estimation of nucleated cell counts was performed using reference gene primer amplification. Method: immunoSEQ multiplex PCR; TCRdb's copy keeps in-frame clones and lacks some. V and J calls and clone size follow that table, whereas D and trimming were derived from the DNA. The sample carries hundreds of thousands of clones, about 91% recorded once.

This sequence was found in a woman aged 40 to 50 who had recovered from COVID-19. The sequencing sample was made of PBMCs or T cells enriched from blood (not recorded which). The gene calls are TRBV18 and TRBJ2-7; 8 bases line up with TRBD1. The CDR3 sequence: CASSPSGGLSYEQYF. CDR3 sequence (DNA): TGTGCCAGCTCACCATCAGGGGGCTTATCCTACGAGCAGTACTTC.